These 18 T cell receptor beta chains originate from one sample sequenced in a study of post-analysis software for immune sequencing data. These TCRs' antigens remain unknown. Libraries were made from TCR beta cDNA, and they carried unique molecular identifiers. TCRdb itself ran the PCR reads through MiXCR, one entry per CDR3 protein. This sample has hundreds of thousands of distinct CDR3 sequences, with about 60% found just once. General study results and limits: Comparison of patients with controls showed five TRBV segments more frequent in patients, TRBV5-6, TRBV5-1 and TRBV20-1 among them.

Sequencing was carried out using blood. All receptors derive from a girl aged 2 to 9 with multiple sclerosis.

This clonotype was counted only a few times. The gene calls are TRBV29-1 and TRBJ2-1; the D gene is possibly TRBD1 (5 bases). This CDR3 contains 12 residues. With 1 base removed from V and 9 bases from J, the gap between germline ends came to 10 bases. Germline CDR1 and CDR2: SQVTM and ANQGSEA. CDR3 in DNA: TGCAGCGTTGAAGTGGGGCCCTTTGAGCAGTTCTTC. Translated, it gives CSVEVGPFEQFF.

V usage is TRBV12-3 or TRBV12-4 and J usage is TRBJ2-3, with TRBD2 matching 9 bases. The CDR3 runs 18 residues. V was clipped by 5 bases and J by 4 bases; unmatched bases: 16. The CDR3 spells CASSGLGFAGGFSDTQYF. CDR3 DNA: TGTGCCAGCAGTGGTCTCGGTTTTGCGGGAGGGTTTTCAGATACGCAGTATTTT.

This clonotype was observed a handful of times. This chain links TRBV29-1 with TRBJ2-1; D tentatively fits TRBD1 or TRBD2 (5 bases each). CDR3 length equals 18 residues. The germline V gene has CDR1 SQVTM and CDR2 ANQGSEA. Deletions cut 0 bases from V and 6 bases from J, with 24 bases between. The CDR3 DNA is TGCAGCGTTGAAGATCCCGCCGGGGCCGGGCCGCATTCCAATGAGCAGTTCTTC. Translating it yields CSVEDPAGAGPHSNEQFF.

V is TRBV10-2 and J is TRBJ2-5; D not resolved. Germline V gives CDR1 WSHSY, CDR2 SAAADI. The CDR3 sequence is 16 residues long. V was cut by 6 bases and J by 0 bases, with 17 bases left in between. CDR3 amino acids: CASSRTLNYDQETQYF. In DNA form, the CDR3 reads TGCGCCAGCAGCAGAACCTTGAACTACGACCAAGAGACCCAGTACTTC.

At least ten counts were recorded for this clonotype. The chain joins TRBV7-2 to TRBJ2-3; D tentatively fits TRBD1 or TRBD2 (5 bases each). CDR1 and CDR2 (germline): SGHTA, FQGNSA. Trimming took 2 bases from V and 2 from J, leaving 8 bases between them. CDR3 length: 14 residues. DNA of the CDR3: TGTGCCAGCAGCTTAACGGGGCTCACAGATACGCAGTATTTT. Residues: CASSLTGLTDTQYF.

This clonotype was found once. The chain combines TRBV7-3 with TRBJ2-5, with 8 bases fitting TRBD1. The CDR3 contains 15 residues. CDR1 is SGHTA and CDR2 is FQGTGA in the germline V gene. Germline trimming cut 5 bases from V and 3 bases from J; bases unmatched to any gene: 8. CDR3 residues: CASSTIPTGEETQYF. The CDR3 DNA sequence: TGTGCCAGCAGCACTATACCGACAGGGGAAGAGACCCAGTACTTC.

This clonotype was seen more than once but under ten times. The rearrangement links TRBV3-1 to TRBJ1-6; D is ambiguous. Per germline, CDR1 LGHDT and CDR2 YNNKEL (reference sequence). The CDR3 totals 16 residues. Between the trimmed V and J ends, which lost 0 bases and 7 bases, there was a span of 13 bases. Written as DNA, the CDR3 is TGTGCCAGCAGCCAAGATGGACTCCTAAACAATTCACCCCTCCACTTT. Amino acid sequence: CASSQDGLLNNSPLHF. Full variable domain (missing parts from reference TRBV3-1 and TRBJ1-6): DTAVSQTPKYLVTQMGNDKSIKCEQNLGHDTMYWYKQDSKKFLKIMFSYNNKELIINETVPNRFSPKSPDKAHLNLHINSLELGDSAVYFCASSQDGLLNNSPLHFGNGTRLTVT.

A note on this clonotype: One end of the junction varies from germline; a read error may be responsible. This CDR3 reads CASSPRGNGGYGHTF. The CDR3 nucleotides read TGCGCCAGCAGCCCCCGGGGGAACGGGGGCTATGGCCACACCTTC. V gene TRBV4-3 combines with J gene TRBJ1-2; TRBD1 is a possible D gene (6 bases). The germline V gene encodes CDR1 LGHNA and CDR2 YSLEER. CDR3 size: 15 residues.

V gene TRBV7-2 combines with J gene TRBJ2-7; TRBD1 agrees at 9 bases. The CDR3 covers 15 residues. After removal of 5 bases from V and 10 bases from J, the junction contained 15 bases not matched to a gene. From germline, CDR1 is SGHTA and CDR2 FQGNSA. The CDR3 sequence: CASSPHRGRRAIQYF. In DNA form, the CDR3 reads TGTGCCAGCAGCCCCCACAGGGGGCGCCGAGCGATCCAGTACTTC.

The rearrangement joins TRBV12-3 or TRBV12-4 to TRBJ2-4, with D unresolved. Deletions cut 6 bases from V and 1 base from J, with 7 bases between. The CDR3 has 13 amino acids. CDR3: CASSWAAKNIQYF. In DNA, the CDR3 is TGTGCCAGCAGCTGGGCCGCCAAAAACATTCAGTACTTC.

This clonotype was found once. The chain has TRBV7-9 and TRBJ2-7; possible D gene TRBD1, 6 bases. CDR3 length equals 12 residues. Trimming took off 3 bases at V and 5 bases at J, with 8 bases between the two ends. Germline V gives CDR1 SEHNR, CDR2 FQNEAQ (reference sequence). Written as DNA, the CDR3 is TGTGCCAGCAGCTTTAACAGGGACGAGCAGTACTTC. Translation: CASSFNRDEQYF.

This chain uses TRBV11-2 with TRBJ2-5, with a weak D call TRBD2 (6 bases). Germline V CDR1 and CDR2: SGHAT, FQNNGV. The CDR3 is 16 residues long. The V end lost 5 bases, the J end lost 3 bases, and 19 bases lay between the germline ends. CDR3 sequence reads: CASSDSRRGRKETQYF. The CDR3 nucleotides are TGTGCCAGCAGCGATTCCCGGAGGGGAAGGAAAGAGACCCAGTACTTC.

The chain employs TRBV6-2 or TRBV6-3 and TRBJ2-7; D is unresolved. Trimming shortened V by 3 bases and J by 5 bases, and 11 bases separated the two germline ends. In germline, CDR1 is MNHEY, CDR2 SVGEGT. This CDR3 is built from 13 residues. CDR3 loop: CASSYLGYDEQYF. The CDR3, as DNA: TGTGCCAGCAGTTATTTAGGGTATGACGAGCAGTACTTC.

This chain joins TRBV5-1 and TRBJ2-4, with D perhaps being TRBD1 or TRBD2 (5 bases each). With the DNA end fitting TRBJ2-7 better, the J assignment may be wrong. This CDR3 is 15 amino acids long. The germline gives CDR1 SGHRS, CDR2 YFSETQ. CDR3 bases: TGCGCCAGCAGCAGGGAGAGGGGCGGCACCTACGAGCAGTACTTC. This gives the protein CASSRERGGTYEQYF.

The chain combines TRBV20-1 with TRBJ2-1; 11 positions agree with TRBD2. CDR1 and CDR2 (germline): DFQATT, SNEGSKA (reference sequence). The CDR3 is 15 amino acids. V was clipped by 6 bases and J by 8 bases; unmatched bases: 12. The CDR3 protein is CSADQLAGGLDEQFF. The CDR3, as DNA: TGCAGTGCCGACCAGCTAGCGGGGGGCTTGGATGAGCAGTTCTTC.

The chain is built from TRBV6-5 and TRBJ1-4, with D possibly TRBD1 on 6 matching bases. V lost 8 bases to trimming and J lost 0 bases, with 16 bases between them. CDR3 length: 16 residues. Germline V lookup: CDR1 MNHEY, CDR2 SVGAGI. The CDR3 sequence is CASRTVRLSTNEKLFF. Written as DNA, the CDR3 is TGTGCCAGCCGGACAGTCCGGCTCTCAACTAATGAAAAACTGTTTTTT.

A few counts support this clonotype. J is TRBJ1-5 and V is TRBV4-2; D is ambiguous. Trimming removed 1 base from V and 2 bases from J, with 18 bases in between. This CDR3 is 18 amino acids long. Germline V gives CDR1 LGHNA, CDR2 YNFKEQ. The CDR3 DNA sequence: TGTGCCAGCAGCCAAGTAGGCGAGGGTAGAATAGGCAATCAGCCCCAGCATTTT. It is translated as CASSQVGEGRIGNQPQHF.

In this sample, this clonotype turned up once. The V call is TRBV7-9, the J call TRBJ2-3; tentatively, D is TRBD2 (5 bases). The CDR3 totals 15 residues. Per the germline V gene, CDR1 is SEHNR and CDR2 is FQNEAQ (reference sequence). Trimming took 8 bases from V and 1 from J, leaving 16 bases between them. As DNA, the CDR3 is TGTGCCAGCGGAGATGGGATGGGAGGCACAGATACGCAGTATTTT. It encodes CASGDGMGGTDTQYF.